The entry below describes one T cell receptor beta chain. Its antigen is not yet known. Base qualities were left out, and no much larger clone turns up one base away. Graves' hyperthyroidism was defined as stable when no progression to ophthalmopathy occurred over 18 months of follow-up. Hyperthyroidism patients were aged 18 to 65 years and newly diagnosed, with disease duration of less than 2 months. Exclusion was applied to patients with uncontrolled infections, other autoimmune diseases, pregnancy or lactation. Diagnoses were established on the basis of clinical symptoms, serum thyroxine and TRAb, thyroid ultrasound, and orbital computed tomography. Total RNA was extracted using Trizol reagent, and RNA quality was assessed on an Agilent 2100 Bioanalyzer. These data belong to a study of T cells in Graves' hyperthyroidism and ophthalmopathy (dated by TCRdb to between 2019 and 2020). Notes on the research overall: A discovery cohort of fewer than 110 patients, roughly 40 with Graves' ophthalmopathy and fewer than 65 with stable Graves' hyperthyroidism, was used to find distinguishing TCR V-J signatures. Prospective prediction of ophthalmopathy was tested in an independent validation cohort consisting of 18 to 20 hyperthyroidism patients and some 15 patients who later progressed to ophthalmopathy. TCR Vbeta CDR3 sequencing of 135 peripheral blood samples (over 40 ophthalmopathy, 75 or so hyperthyroidism and approximately 17 progressor patients) is reported in the paper. The 100 discovery patients were randomly split 7:3 into training and test sets. Thyroid tissue and blood T-cell repertoires from roughly six Graves' hyperthyroidism patients were also compared in the study. Following sampling, methimazole starting at 30 mg daily was given to hyperthyroidism patients, and high-dose intravenous methylprednisolone was given to ophthalmopathy patients. General findings and caveats noted by the study authors: Sample size was not statistically predetermined, and investigators were not blinded to group allocation. Most expanded thyroid clonotypes (frequency above 0.001) were also detected in blood, a finding suggesting that blood repertoires may reflect thyroid immune responses. In validation, progression to ophthalmopathy was predicted by the model with 70.59% sensitivity and 72% to 80% specificity, a median of 6.5 months before onset. In cross-validation, a model built on a 13 V-J signature told ophthalmopathy apart from stable hyperthyroidism with approximately 90% sensitivity and approximately 81% specificity, and in testing the same model reached 80%/75%.

Amplification of TCR beta CDR3 regions was carried out from RNA transcripts. A first-round RT-PCR of the TCR CDR3 used the HTBI primer set with the Qiagen OneStep RT-PCR kit. A second multiplex PCR round built the libraries, followed by size selection and purification. Libraries were sequenced paired-end with 100 bp reads on an Illumina HiSeq2000. The study's processing was this. Raw data were processed with SOAPnuke, discarding reads with adapters, uncalled bases, mean Phred below 15, or no exact constant-primer or identifier match. COPE v1.2.5 was used to merge high-quality paired reads, and clonotypes were defined as unique nucleotide sequences. MiTCR v1.1 was used to align the clonotypes against IMGT TRBV, TRBD and TRBJ reference segments. The analysis was restricted to V-J combinations with a frequency above 0.0001, which together covered about 99% of the repertoires. A TCS score was defined as the ratio of F50 (clonal expansion) to E x V (chaos), with BLOSUM62-based TCRdist applied between CDR3 peptides within each V-J. Welch's t-statistics and random forest reduced fewer than 600 V-J features to 13, which were used in a naive Bayes classifier (R e1071). The Morisita-Horn index was used to measure how similar the thyroid and blood repertoires were. TCRdb ran its own pipeline on the public reads, namely fastp trimming at Q25 and MiXCR clone calling, and kept in-frame beta chains. All rows with the same CDR3 protein become a single entry with the most common DNA and genes. The V and J calls reflect TCRdb's pipeline rather than the authors' work. For this sample the table gives approximately 500,000 distinct CDR3 sequences, of which roughly 50% were detected only once. The leading ten clones occupy approximately 7.5% of the sample.

The source material was peripheral blood or thyroid tissue (not recorded which). This receptor was obtained from a woman between 18 and 30 years old with Graves' hyperthyroidism.

The CDR3 here reads CASSVQGAREQYF. The bases are TGTGCCAGCAGTGTCCAGGGGGCGCGGGAGCAGTACTTC. This chain is built from TRBV7-6 and TRBJ2-7, with 8 bases aligning to TRBD1. The germline V gene specifies SGHVS as CDR1 and FNYEAQ as CDR2. V and J are trimmed by 6 bases and 7 bases, and the gene matches miss 8 bases of the junction. The CDR3 contains 13 residues, cysteine and phenylalanine counted. The sequence is cut down to CDR3 DNA, 39 bases in frame from base 1.